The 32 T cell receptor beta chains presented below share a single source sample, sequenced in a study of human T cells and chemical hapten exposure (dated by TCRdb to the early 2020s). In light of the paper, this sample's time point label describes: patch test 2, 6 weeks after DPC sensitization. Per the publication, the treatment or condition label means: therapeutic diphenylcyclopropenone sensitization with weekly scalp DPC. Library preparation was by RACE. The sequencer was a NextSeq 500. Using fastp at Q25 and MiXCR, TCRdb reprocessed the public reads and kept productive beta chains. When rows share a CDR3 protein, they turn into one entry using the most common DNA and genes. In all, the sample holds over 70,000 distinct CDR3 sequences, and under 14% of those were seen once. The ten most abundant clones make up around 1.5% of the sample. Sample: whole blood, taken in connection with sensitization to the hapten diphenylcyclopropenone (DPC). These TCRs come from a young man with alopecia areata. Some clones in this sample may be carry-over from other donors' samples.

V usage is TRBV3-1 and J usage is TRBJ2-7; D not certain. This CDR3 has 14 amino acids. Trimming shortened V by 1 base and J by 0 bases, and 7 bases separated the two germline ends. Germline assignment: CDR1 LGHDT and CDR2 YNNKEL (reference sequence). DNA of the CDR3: TGTGCCAGCAGCCAAGGTTACATCTCCTACGAGCAGTACTTC. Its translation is CASSQGYISYEQYF.

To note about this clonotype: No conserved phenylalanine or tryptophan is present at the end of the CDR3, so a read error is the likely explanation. This CDR3 is CASRQTLAGSTDTQYI. For the CDR3, the DNA is TGTGCCAGCAGGCAAACCCTAGCGGGGAGCACAGATACGCAGTATATT. This chain connects TRBV6-6 to TRBJ2-3; TRBD2 agrees at 9 bases. The germline CDR1 and CDR2 sequences are MNHNY and SVGAGI (reference sequence). This CDR3 is built from 16 residues. Unmatched junction bases numbered 7, after V lost 6 bases and J lost 0 bases.

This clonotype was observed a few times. CDR3 in DNA: TGTGCCAGCAGCTTAGTTCTTGGGACTTCTGCTCAGGGGTTCTTT. The encoded protein is CASSLVLGTSAQGFF. This chain links TRBV7-2 with TRBJ1-1; D is possibly TRBD1 (6 bases). V was shortened by 1 base and J by 14 bases, with 23 bases between the two germline ends. Germline assignment: CDR1 SGHTA and CDR2 FQGNSA. The CDR3 loop spans 15 amino acids.

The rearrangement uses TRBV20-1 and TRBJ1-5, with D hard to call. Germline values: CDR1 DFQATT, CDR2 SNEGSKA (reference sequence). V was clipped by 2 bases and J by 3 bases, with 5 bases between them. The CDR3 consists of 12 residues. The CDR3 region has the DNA TGCAGTGCTAGACAGCACAATCAGCCCCAGCATTTT. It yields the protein CSARQHNQPQHF.

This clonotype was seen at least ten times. The CDR3 spells CASIHGRNTGELFF. CDR3 DNA sequence: TGTGCCAGCATACACGGGAGGAACACCGGGGAGCTGTTTTTT. V is TRBV6-2 or TRBV6-3 and J is TRBJ2-2; possibly TRBD2 for D (6 bases). This CDR3 is built from 14 residues. Trimming cost V 7 bases and J 1 base, with 10 bases left between them. Germline values: CDR1 MNHEY, CDR2 SVGEGT.

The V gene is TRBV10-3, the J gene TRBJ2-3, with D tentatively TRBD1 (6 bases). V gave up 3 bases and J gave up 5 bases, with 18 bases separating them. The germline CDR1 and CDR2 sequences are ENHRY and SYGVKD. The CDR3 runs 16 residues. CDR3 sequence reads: CAISDTNRVGGDTQYF. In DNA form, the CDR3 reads TGTGCCATCAGTGACACGAACAGGGTAGGAGGAGATACGCAGTATTTT.

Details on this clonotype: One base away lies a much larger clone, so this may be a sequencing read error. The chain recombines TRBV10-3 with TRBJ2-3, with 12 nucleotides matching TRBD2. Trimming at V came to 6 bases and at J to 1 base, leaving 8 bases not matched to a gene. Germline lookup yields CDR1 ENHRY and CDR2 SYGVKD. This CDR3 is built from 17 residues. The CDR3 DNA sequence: TGTGCCATCAGCTTGACTAGCGGGGGACGAGGCACAGATACGCAGTATTTT. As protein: CAISLTSGGRGTDTQYF.

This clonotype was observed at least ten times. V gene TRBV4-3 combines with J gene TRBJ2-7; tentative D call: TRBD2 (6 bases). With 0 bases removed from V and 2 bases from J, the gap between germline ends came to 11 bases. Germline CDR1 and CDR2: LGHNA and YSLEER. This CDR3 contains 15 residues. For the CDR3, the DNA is TGCGCCAGCAGCCAAGATCAGGAGGGGACCTACGAGCAGTACTTC. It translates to CASSQDQEGTYEQYF.

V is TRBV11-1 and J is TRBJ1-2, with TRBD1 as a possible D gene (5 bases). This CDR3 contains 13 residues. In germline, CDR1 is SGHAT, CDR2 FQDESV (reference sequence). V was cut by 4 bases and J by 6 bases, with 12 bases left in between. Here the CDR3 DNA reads TGTGCCAGCAGCTCCGACAGCCGCCATGGCTACACCTTC. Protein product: CASSSDSRHGYTF.

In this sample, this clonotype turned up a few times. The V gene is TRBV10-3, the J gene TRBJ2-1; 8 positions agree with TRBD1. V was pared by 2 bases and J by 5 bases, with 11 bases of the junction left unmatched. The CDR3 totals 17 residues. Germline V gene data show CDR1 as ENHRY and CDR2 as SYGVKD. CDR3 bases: TGTGCCATCAGTGAGCCGAGAGGACAGGGATTCGACAATGAGCAGTTCTTC. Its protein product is CAISEPRGQGFDNEQFF.

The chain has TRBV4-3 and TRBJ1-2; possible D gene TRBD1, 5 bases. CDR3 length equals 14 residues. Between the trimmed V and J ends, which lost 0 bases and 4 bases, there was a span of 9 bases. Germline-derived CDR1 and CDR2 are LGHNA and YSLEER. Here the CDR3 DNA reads TGCGCCAGCAGCCAAGAAGGGGACTTCTATGGCTACACCTTC. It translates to CASSQEGDFYGYTF.

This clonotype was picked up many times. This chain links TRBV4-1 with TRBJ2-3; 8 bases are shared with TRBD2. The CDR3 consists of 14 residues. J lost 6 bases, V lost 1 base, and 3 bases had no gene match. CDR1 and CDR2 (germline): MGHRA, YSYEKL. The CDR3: CASSQAGGPDTQYF. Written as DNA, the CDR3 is TGCGCCAGCAGCCAAGCGGGGGGGCCGGATACGCAGTATTTT.

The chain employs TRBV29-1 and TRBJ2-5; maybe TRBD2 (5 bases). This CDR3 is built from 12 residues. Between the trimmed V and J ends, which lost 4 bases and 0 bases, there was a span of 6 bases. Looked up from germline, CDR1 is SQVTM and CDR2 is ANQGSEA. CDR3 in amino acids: CSVGRDQETQYF. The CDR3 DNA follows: TGCAGCGTTGGGCGGGACCAAGAGACCCAGTACTTC. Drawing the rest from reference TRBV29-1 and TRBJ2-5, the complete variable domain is SAVISQKPSRDICQRGTSLTIQCQVDSQVTMMFWYRQQPGQSLTLIATANQGSEATYESGFVIDKFPISRPNLTFSTLTVSNMSPEDSSIYLCSVGRDQETQYFGPGTRLLVL.

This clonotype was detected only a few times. Here the CDR3 reads CASSYSETQVQYF. In nucleotides, the CDR3 is TGTGCCAGCAGTTACTCCGAGACCCAAGTGCAGTACTTC. This sequence joins TRBV6-2 or TRBV6-3 and TRBJ2-7, with D uncertain. Germline V CDR1 and CDR2: MNHEY, SVGEGT. The V end was cut by 0 bases, the J end by 9 bases, with 12 bases between. This CDR3 is built from 13 residues.

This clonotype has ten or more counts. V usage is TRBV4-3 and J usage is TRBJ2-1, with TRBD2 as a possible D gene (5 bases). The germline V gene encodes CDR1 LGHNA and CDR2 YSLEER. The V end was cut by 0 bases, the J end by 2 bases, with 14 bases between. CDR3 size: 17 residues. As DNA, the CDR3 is TGCGCCAGCAGCCAAGAGGGCTCGGGAAACCCCTACAATGAGCAGTTCTTC. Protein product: CASSQEGSGNPYNEQFF.

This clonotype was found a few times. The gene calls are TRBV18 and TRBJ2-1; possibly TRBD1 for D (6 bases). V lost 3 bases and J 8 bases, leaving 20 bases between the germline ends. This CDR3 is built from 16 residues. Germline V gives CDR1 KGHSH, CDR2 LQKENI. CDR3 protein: CASSPLTGTTTDEQFF. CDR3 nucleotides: TGTGCCAGCTCACCGCTTACCGGGACAACAACGGATGAGCAGTTCTTC.

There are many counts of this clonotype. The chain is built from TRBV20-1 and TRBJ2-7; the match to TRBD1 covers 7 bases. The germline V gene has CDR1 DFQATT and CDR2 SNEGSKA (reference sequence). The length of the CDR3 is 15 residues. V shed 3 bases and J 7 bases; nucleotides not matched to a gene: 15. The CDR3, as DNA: TGCAGTGCTAGCCTTTTTAGGGGGCAGTTAAGGGAGCAGTACGTC. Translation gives CSASLFRGQLREQYV.

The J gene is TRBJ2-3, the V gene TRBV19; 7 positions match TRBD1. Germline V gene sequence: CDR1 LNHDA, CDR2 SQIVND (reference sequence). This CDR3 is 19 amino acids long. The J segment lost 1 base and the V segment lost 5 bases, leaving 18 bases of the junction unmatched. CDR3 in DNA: TGTGCCAGTAGTGCGGTGATGGGAAAAGGGGGCAGGGGCACAGATACGCAGTATTTT. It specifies CASSAVMGKGGRGTDTQYF.

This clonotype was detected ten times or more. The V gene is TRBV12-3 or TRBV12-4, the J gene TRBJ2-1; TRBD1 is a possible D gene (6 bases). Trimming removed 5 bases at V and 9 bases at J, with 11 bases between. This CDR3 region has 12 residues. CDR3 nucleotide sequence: TGTGCCAGCAGTCCGGGACAACCTGAGCAGTTCTTC. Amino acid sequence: CASSPGQPEQFF.

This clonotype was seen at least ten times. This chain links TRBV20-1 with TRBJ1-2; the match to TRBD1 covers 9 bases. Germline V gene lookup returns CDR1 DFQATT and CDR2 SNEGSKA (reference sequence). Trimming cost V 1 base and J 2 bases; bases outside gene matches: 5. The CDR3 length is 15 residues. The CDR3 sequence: CSARGGDRANYGYTF. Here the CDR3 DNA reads TGCAGTGCTAGAGGCGGGGACAGGGCCAACTATGGCTACACCTTC.

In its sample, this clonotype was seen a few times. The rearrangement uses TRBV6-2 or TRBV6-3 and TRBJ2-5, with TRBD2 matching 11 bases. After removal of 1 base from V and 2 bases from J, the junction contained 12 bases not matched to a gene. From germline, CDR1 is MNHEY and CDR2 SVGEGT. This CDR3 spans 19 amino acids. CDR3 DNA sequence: TGTGCCAGCAGTTACTTCCTAGCGGGGGGCCCTCTCGGACAAGAGACCCAGTACTTC. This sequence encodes CASSYFLAGGPLGQETQYF.

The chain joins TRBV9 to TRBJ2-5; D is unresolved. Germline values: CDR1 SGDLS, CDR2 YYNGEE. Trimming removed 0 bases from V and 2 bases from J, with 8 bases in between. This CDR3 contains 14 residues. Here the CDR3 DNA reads TGTGCCAGCAGCGTAGGTCCAGGACAAGAGACCCAGTACTTC. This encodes CASSVGPGQETQYF.

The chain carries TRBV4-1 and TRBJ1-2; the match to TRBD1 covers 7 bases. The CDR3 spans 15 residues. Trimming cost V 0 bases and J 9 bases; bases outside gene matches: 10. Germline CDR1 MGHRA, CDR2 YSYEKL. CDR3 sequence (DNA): TGCGCCAGCAGCCAAGAACCTCTAGGGGGCGATCGCTACACCTTC. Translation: CASSQEPLGGDRYTF.

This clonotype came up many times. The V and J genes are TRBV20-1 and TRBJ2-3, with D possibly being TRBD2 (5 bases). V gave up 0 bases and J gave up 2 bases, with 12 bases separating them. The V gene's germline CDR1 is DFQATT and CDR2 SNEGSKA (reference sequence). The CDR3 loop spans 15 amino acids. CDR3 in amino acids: CSARDSSRFTDTQYF. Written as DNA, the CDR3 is TGCAGTGCTAGAGACTCTAGCCGCTTCACAGATACGCAGTATTTT.

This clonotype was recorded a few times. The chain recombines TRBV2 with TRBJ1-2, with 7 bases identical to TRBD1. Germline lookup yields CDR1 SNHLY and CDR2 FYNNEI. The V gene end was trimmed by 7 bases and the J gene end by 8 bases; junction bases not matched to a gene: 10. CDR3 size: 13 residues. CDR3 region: CASTLQGRGGYTF. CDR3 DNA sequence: TGTGCCAGCACTCTACAGGGGAGAGGAGGCTACACCTTC.

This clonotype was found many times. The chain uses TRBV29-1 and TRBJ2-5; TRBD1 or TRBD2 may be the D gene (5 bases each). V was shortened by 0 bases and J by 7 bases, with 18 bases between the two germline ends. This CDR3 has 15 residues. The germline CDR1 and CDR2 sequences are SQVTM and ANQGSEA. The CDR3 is CSVEDDATTGGTQYF. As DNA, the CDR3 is TGCAGCGTTGAAGATGACGCTACTACTGGGGGGACCCAGTACTTC.

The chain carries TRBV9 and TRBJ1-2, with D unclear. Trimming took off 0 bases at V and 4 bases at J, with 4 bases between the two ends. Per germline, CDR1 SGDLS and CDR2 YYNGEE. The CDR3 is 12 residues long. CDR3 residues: CASSVEGYGYTF. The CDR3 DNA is TGTGCCAGCAGCGTAGAAGGCTATGGCTACACCTTC.

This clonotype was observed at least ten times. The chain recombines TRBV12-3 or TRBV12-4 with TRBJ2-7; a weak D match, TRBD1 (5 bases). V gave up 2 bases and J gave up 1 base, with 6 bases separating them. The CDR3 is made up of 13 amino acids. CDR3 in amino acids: CASSLTGSYEQYF. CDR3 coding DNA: TGTGCCAGCAGTTTAACAGGTTCCTACGAGCAGTACTTC.

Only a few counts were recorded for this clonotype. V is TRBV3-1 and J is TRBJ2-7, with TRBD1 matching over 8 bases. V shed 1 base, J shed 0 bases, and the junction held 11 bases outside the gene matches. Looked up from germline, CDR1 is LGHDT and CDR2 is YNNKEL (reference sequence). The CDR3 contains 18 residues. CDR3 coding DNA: TGTGCCAGCAGCCAAGGACAGGGGAATCTACACTCCTCCTACGAGCAGTACGTC. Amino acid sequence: CASSQGQGNLHSSYEQYV.

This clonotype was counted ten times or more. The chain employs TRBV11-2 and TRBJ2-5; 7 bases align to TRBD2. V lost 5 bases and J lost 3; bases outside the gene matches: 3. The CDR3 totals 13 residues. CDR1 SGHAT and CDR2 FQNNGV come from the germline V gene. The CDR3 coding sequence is TGTGCCAGCAGCCCAGGGAGGGAAGAGACCCAGTACTTC. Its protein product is CASSPGREETQYF.

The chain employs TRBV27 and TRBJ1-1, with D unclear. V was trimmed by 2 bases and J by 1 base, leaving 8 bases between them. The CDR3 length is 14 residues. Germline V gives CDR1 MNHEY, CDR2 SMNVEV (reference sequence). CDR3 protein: CASSLKVANTEAFF. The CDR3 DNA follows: TGTGCCAGCAGTTTAAAAGTGGCGAACACTGAAGCTTTCTTT.

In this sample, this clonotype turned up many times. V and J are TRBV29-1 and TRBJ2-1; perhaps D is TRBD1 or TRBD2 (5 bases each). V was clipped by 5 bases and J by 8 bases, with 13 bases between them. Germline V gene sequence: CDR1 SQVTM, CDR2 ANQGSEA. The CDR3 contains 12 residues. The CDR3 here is CSVTQGVDEQFF. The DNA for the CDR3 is TGCAGCGTTACTCAGGGAGTCGATGAGCAGTTCTTC.